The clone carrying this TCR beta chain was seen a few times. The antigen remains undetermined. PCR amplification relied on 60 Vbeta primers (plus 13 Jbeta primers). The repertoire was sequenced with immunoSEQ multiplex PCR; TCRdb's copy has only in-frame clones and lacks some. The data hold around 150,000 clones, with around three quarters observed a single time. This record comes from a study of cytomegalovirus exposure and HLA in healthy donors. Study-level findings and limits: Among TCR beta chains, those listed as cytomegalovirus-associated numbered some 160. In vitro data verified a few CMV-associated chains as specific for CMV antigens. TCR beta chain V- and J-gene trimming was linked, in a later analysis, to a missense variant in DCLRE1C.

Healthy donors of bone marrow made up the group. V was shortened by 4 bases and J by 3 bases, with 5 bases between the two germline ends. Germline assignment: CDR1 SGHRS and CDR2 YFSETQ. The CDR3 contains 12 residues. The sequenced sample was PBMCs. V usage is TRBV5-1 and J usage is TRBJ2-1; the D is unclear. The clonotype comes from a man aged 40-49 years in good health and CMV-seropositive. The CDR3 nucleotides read TGCGCCAGCAGCCTGTTCTACAATGAGCAGTTCTTC. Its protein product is CASSLFYNEQFF.